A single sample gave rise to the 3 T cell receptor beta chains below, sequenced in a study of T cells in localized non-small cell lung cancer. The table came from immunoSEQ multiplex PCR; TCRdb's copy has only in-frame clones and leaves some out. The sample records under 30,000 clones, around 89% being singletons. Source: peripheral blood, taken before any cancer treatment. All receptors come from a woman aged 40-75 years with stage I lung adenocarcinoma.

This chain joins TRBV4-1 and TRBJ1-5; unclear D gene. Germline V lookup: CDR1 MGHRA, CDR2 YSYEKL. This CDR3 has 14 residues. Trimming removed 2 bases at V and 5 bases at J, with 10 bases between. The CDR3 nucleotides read TGCGCCAGCAGCCAAATAGGGCGGTATCAGCCCCAGCATTTT. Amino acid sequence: CASSQIGRYQPQHF.

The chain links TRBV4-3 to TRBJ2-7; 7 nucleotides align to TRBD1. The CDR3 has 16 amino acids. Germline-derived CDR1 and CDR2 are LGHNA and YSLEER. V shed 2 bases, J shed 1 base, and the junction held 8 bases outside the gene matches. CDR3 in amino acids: CASSQTVGTASYEQYF. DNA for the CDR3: TGCGCCAGCAGCCAAACGGTGGGGACAGCGTCCTACGAGCAGTACTTC.

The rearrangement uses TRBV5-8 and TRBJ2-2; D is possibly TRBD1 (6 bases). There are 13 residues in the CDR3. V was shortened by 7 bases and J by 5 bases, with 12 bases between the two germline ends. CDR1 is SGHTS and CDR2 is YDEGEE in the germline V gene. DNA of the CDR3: TGTGCCAGCGCCCTTAGGGGGACCGGGGAGCTGTTTTTT. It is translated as CASALRGTGELFF.